The entry below describes one TCR beta chain. Its antigen is not known. Treatment of the sample: roughly 10-day PBMC culture with coronavirus spike peptide pools or control peptides (ViraFEST assay). This CDR3 is 17 amino acids long. Losses at the gene ends were 5 bases for V and 4 bases for J; bases not matched to a gene: 14. From germline, CDR1 is DFQATT and CDR2 SNEGSKA (reference sequence). This sample was included in a study of vaccination and CD4 T cells after COVID-19. About the study: Every culture used as a control got a CEFX pool, an HIV-1 Nef pool, or no peptide.

Sequencing of DNA taken from cultured CD4+ T cells relied on the Oncomine TCR Beta short-read assay. TCRdb called the PCR reads again in MiXCR, with one record for every CDR3 protein. Among roughly 13,000 distinct CDR3 sequences, approximately 30% were seen once, and the ten largest hold more than 8.5%. V and J are TRBV20-1 and TRBJ2-2; 9 bases map to TRBD1. This TCR was sampled from a human donor who had recovered from COVID-19. The material was CD4+ T cells from blood, cultured in vitro, obtained after SARS-CoV-2 vaccination. CDR3 sequence reads: CSASGTGPLASTGELFF. The DNA for the CDR3 is TGCAGTGCTTCCGGGACAGGGCCTTTAGCTTCCACCGGGGAGCTGTTTTTT.